The rows below give T cell receptor beta chains drawn from one sample of a study of T cells after yellow fever vaccination. TCRdb analysed the 5' RACE reads with MiXCR anew, one entry per CDR3 protein. The sample has 400,000 or so distinct CDR3 sequences; around 19% are singletons. The source was PBMCs, collected before the yellow fever booster vaccination. The origin of the receptors is a man aged 18 to 29 who received the YFV17D yellow fever vaccine. The CDR3 runs from the conserved cysteine through the conserved F or W. Fields, in order: D gene, V gene, clone size, J gene, CDR3 length, CDR3 DNA, CDR3 protein. A D gene is named only where the DNA matches it firmly. The size of a clone is reported for some rows only, either as once, few or many, or as a class for expanded clones.

>TRBD2|TRBV20-1|few|TRBJ2-3|15
TGCAGTGCTAGAGATTACCTAGCGGGGGAGGATACGCAGTATTTT
CSARDYLAGEDTQYF
>TRBD1|TRBV10-3|few|TRBJ2-5|14
TGTGCCATCAGTCCCGGACAGGGTCAAGAGACCCAGTACTTC
CAISPGQGQETQYF
>.|TRBV20-1|.|TRBJ1-3|15
TGCAGTGCTAGGAAACGCTCTGGCTCGGGAAACACCATATATTTT
CSARKRSGSGNTIYF
>.|TRBV20-1|.|TRBJ2-5|12
TGCAGTGCCCCGGTCCTCGGAGAGACCCAGTACTTC
CSAPVLGETQYF
>.|TRBV3-1|.|TRBJ1-5|13
TGTGCCAGCAGCCAGAATAGCAATCAGCCCCAGCATTTT
CASSQNSNQPQHF
>.|TRBV9|few|TRBJ2-2|18
TGTGCCAGCAGCGCCAGGGGCGGCGGATCACTATACACCGGGGAGCTGTTTTTT
CASSARGGGSLYTGELFF
>TRBD1|TRBV7-9|once|TRBJ1-2|15
TGTGCCAGCAGCCAACCGGGACAGGGGGCCTATGGCTACACCTTC
CASSQPGQGAYGYTF
>.|TRBV20-1|.|TRBJ1-3|12
TGCAGTGCTAGTCCGACAGGAAACACCATATATTTT
CSASPTGNTIYF
>.|TRBV5-1|many|TRBJ1-1|14
TGCGCCAGCAGCTTGGGGACGGGGTGGCCTGAAGCTTTCTTT
CASSLGTGWPEAFF
>TRBD2|TRBV6-5|.|TRBJ2-4|15
TGTGCCAGCAGTTCGGGGGGGGCGCGAGGAAACATTCAGTACTTC
CASSSGGARGNIQYF
>.|TRBV29-1|.|TRBJ2-2|12
TGCAGCGGGAGGGACACCACCGGGGAGCTGTTTTTT
CSGRDTTGELFF
>.|TRBV5-6|few|TRBJ2-3|14
TGTGCCAGCTATCCACAGGGTCATTTGGATACGCAGTATTTT
CASYPQGHLDTQYF
>.|TRBV30|.|TRBJ2-7|12
TGTGCCTGGAGTGTACAGGGATACGAGCAGTACTTC
CAWSVQGYEQYF
>TRBD2|TRBV9|few|TRBJ2-1|16
TGTGCCAGCAGCGTAGAGGTGTTAGCGGGGGGTCATGAGCAGTTCTTC
CASSVEVLAGGHEQFF
>.|TRBV2|.|TRBJ2-5|11
TGTGCCAGCAGTGGATTTGAGACCCAGTACTTC
CASSGFETQYF
>TRBD2|TRBV7-2|few|TRBJ2-5|15
TGTGCCAGCAGCTACCAGCGGGGGGGCCAGGAGACCCAGTACTTC
CASSYQRGGQETQYF
>.|TRBV7-2|.|TRBJ1-3|15
TGTGCCAGCAGCTCCCAAGGGGGGGCTGGAAACACCATATATTTT
CASSSQGGAGNTIYF
>.|TRBV4-2|.|TRBJ1-1|16
TGTGCCAGCAGCCAAGATAAGGGCTTGGGGGGCACTGAAGCTTTCTTT
CASSQDKGLGGTEAFF
>TRBD1|TRBV3-1|few|TRBJ1-1|13
TGTGCCAGCTACAGGGGGCCCGGGACTGAAGCTTTCTTT
CASYRGPGTEAFF
>TRBD1|TRBV9|few|TRBJ2-4|22
TGTGCCAGCAGCGTACTGGGACCCCCCTTGGACAGGGTAAAACTAGCCAAAAACATTCAGTACTTC
CASSVLGPPLDRVKLAKNIQYF
>.|TRBV4-3|.|TRBJ1-2|15
TGCGCCAGCAGCCTCACAAAGGGAACTAACTATGGCTACACCTTC
CASSLTKGTNYGYTF
>TRBD1|TRBV6-5|.|TRBJ1-5|13
TGTGCCAGCAGTTATGACAGGGCTCAGCCCCAGCATTTT
CASSYDRAQPQHF
>.|TRBV7-9|.|TRBJ2-3|14
TGTGCCAGCAGCTTTGACCTACCTCAGGGTACGCAGTATTTT
CASSFDLPQGTQYF
>.|TRBV27|.|TRBJ2-7|14
TGTGCCAGCAGTTTCCGGGGCCGGGCGGGCGAGCAGTACTTC
CASSFRGRAGEQYF
>TRBD1|TRBV24-1|few|TRBJ1-5|16
TGTGCCACCAGCAATGGGGGACAGGGGATTGTTCAGCCCCAGCATTTT
CATSNGGQGIVQPQHF
>.|TRBV20-1|many|TRBJ2-4|16
TGCAGTGCTAGAGATCCCATGTCGCTAGCCAAAAACATTCAGTACTTC
CSARDPMSLAKNIQYF
>TRBD1|TRBV7-2|.|TRBJ1-5|15
TGTGCCAGCGCGGACAGGGCCCATAGCAATCAGCCCCAGCATTTT
CASADRAHSNQPQHF
>TRBD1|TRBV12-3/TRBV12-4|.|TRBJ2-1|17
TGTGCCAGCAGTTCGCCCTCTCAGCCGACAGGGATCAATGAGCAGTTCTTC
CASSSPSQPTGINEQFF
>.|TRBV29-1|.|TRBJ2-7|11
TGCAGCGTCGGCGGAGGGCACGAGCAGTACTTC
CSVGGGHEQYF
>.|TRBV5-1|.|TRBJ1-1|12
TGCGCCAGCAGCTTGGACGTTGGTGAAGCTTTCTTT
CASSLDVGEAFF
>.|TRBV6-5|.|TRBJ1-1|15
TGTGCCAGCAGGTCCCAACGGGGGGAGAGCACTGAAGCTTTCTTT
CASRSQRGESTEAFF
>.|TRBV27|many|TRBJ2-6|15
TGTGCCAGCAGCTCTTGGAGCTCTGGGGCCAACGTCCTGACTTTC
CASSSWSSGANVLTF
>.|TRBV20-1|few|TRBJ1-6|13
TGCAGTGCTAGGACAACCCTAGGGACACCCCTCCACTTT
CSARTTLGTPLHF
>.|TRBV5-6|many|TRBJ2-2|15
TGTGCCAGCAGCTTCTACAGGGAGGTAGCGGGGGAGCTGTTTTTT
CASSFYREVAGELFF
>.|TRBV9|many|TRBJ2-6|15
TGTGCCAGCAGCGTAGGGGGAACTGGGGCCAACGTCCTGACTTTC
CASSVGGTGANVLTF
>.|TRBV5-4|.|TRBJ2-3|14
TGTGCCAGCAGCTTGGCATTTGGGGGAGATACGCAGTATTTT
CASSLAFGGDTQYF
>.|TRBV20-1|.|TRBJ2-3|16
TGCAGTGCTAGAGATTGGGGTGGGGGTTCTGGAGATACGCAGTATTTT
CSARDWGGGSGDTQYF
>.|TRBV20-1|.|TRBJ2-7|13
TGCAGTGCTCCCGGGGCAGACCCCTACGAGCAGTACTTC
CSAPGADPYEQYF
>.|TRBV10-3|few|TRBJ2-3|14
TGTGCCATCAGTCGAGGGCTCGCTGGAGATACGCAGTATTTT
CAISRGLAGDTQYF
>.|TRBV7-2|many|TRBJ2-7|12
TGTGCCAGCAGCTTAACAGGGCGTGAGCAGTACTTC
CASSLTGREQYF
>TRBD2|TRBV12-3/TRBV12-4|many|TRBJ2-7|14
TGTGCCAGCAGTTTGGCGGGGGAATCCTACGAGCAGTACTTC
CASSLAGESYEQYF
>.|TRBV6-5|.|TRBJ1-2|13
TGTGCCACCGGAAAGGGAATAGACTATGGCTACACCTTC
CATGKGIDYGYTF
>TRBD2|TRBV7-3|few|TRBJ2-1|18
TGTGCCAGCAGCTTACTAGCGGGGGGGCCTGGGACCTACAATGAGCAGTTCTTC
CASSLLAGGPGTYNEQFF
>.|TRBV27|.|TRBJ1-1|14
TGTGCCAGCAATAGGTTGGAGGGCCACACTGAAGCTTTCTTT
CASNRLEGHTEAFF
>.|TRBV5-4|few|TRBJ1-6|13
TGTGCCAGCAGCTCAAACTATAATTCACCCCTCCACTTT
CASSSNYNSPLHF